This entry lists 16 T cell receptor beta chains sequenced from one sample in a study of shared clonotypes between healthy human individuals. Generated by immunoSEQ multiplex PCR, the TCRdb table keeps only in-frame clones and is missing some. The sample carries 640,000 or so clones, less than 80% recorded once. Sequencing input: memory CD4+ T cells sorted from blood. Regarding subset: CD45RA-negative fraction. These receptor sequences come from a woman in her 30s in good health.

The DNA for the CDR3 is TGTGCCAGCAGTTTTGCCGGACTGAGCTCCTACGAGCAGTACTTC. Protein product: CASSFAGLSSYEQYF. V usage is TRBV28 and J usage is TRBJ2-7, with a possible D match to TRBD2 (5 bases). V was pared by 3 bases and J by 0 bases, with 12 bases between. Per germline, CDR1 MDHEN and CDR2 SYDVKM. The CDR3 has 15 residues.

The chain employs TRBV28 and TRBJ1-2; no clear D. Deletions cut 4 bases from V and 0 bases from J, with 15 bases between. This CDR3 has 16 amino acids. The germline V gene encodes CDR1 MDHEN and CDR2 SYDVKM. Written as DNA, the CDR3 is TGTGCCAGCAGTTCCGGTCTGGGAGGAACTAACTATGGCTACACCTTC. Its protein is CASSSGLGGTNYGYTF.

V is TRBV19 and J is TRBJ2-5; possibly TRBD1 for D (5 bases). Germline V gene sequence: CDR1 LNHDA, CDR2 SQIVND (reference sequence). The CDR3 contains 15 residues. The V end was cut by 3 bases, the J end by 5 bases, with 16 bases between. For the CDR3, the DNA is TGTGCCAGTAGTATCGGCGGCTTAGCAGGGGAGACCCAGTACTTC. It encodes CASSIGGLAGETQYF.

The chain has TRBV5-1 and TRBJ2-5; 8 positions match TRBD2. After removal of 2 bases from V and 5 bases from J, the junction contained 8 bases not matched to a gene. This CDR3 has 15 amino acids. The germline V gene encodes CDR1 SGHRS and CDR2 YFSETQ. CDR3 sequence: CASSLEAGVAETQYF. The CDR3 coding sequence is TGCGCCAGCAGCTTAGAAGCGGGAGTTGCGGAGACCCAGTACTTC.

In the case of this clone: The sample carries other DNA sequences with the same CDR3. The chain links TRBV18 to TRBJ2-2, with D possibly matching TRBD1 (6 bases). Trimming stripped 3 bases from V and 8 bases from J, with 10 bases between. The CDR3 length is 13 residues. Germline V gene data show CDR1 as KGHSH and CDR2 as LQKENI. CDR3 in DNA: TGTGCCAGCTCACCGACAGGCCCGGGGGAGCTGTTTTTT. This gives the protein CASSPTGPGELFF.

In DNA, the CDR3 is TGTGCCAGCAGCTTATCGACTGGGGTGTACACTGAAGCTTTCTTT. As protein: CASSLSTGVYTEAFF. The genes are TRBV11-2 and TRBJ1-1; D unresolved. CDR1 is SGHAT, CDR2 FQNNGV, per germline. CDR3 length: 15 amino acids. The V gene lost 2 bases and the J gene lost 3 bases, with 13 bases spanning the gap.

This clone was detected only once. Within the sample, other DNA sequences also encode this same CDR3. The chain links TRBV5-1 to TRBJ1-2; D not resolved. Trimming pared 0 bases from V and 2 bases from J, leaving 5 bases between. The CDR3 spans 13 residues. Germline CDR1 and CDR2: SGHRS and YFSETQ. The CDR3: CASSLGGNYGYTF. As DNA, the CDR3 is TGCGCCAGCAGCTTGGGTGGAAACTATGGCTACACCTTC.

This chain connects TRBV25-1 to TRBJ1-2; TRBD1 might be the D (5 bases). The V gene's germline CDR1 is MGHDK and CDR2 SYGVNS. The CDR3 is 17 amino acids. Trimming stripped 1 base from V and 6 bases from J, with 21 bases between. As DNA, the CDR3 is TGTGCCAGCAGTGAATTTGAAGTGCGTGGCAGGGCGGATGGCTACACCTTC. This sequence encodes CASSEFEVRGRADGYTF.

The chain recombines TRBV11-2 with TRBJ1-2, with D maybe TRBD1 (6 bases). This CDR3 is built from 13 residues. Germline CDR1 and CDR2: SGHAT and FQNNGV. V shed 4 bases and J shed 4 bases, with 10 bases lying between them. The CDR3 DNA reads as TGTGCCAGCAGCTCGCTAGGGGGCTATGGCTACACCTTC. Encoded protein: CASSSLGGYGYTF.

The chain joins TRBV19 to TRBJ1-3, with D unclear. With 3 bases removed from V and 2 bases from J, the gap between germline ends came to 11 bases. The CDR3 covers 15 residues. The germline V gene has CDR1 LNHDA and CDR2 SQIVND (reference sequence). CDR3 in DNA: TGTGCCAGTAGTATTAATCAGGAGCCTGGAAACACCATATATTTT. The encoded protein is CASSINQEPGNTIYF. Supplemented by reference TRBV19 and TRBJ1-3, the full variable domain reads DGGITQSPKYLFRKEGQNVTLSCEQNLNHDAMYWYRQDPGQGLRLIYYSQIVNDFQKGDIAEGYSVSREKKESFPLTVTSAQKNPTAFYLCASSINQEPGNTIYFGEGSWLTVV.

DNA of the CDR3: TGTGCCAGCAGTGGTGGGGGCCAAGAGACCCAGTACTTC. Translating it yields CASSGGGQETQYF. This rearrangement joins TRBV5-4 to TRBJ2-5; the D call may be TRBD1 or TRBD2 (5 bases each). The V gene lost 5 bases and the J gene lost 1 base, with 9 bases spanning the gap. Looked up from germline, CDR1 is SGHNT and CDR2 is YYREEE (reference sequence). The CDR3 consists of 13 residues. Full variable domain (rest looked up from reference TRBV5-4 and TRBJ2-5): ETGVTQSPTHLIKTRGQQVTLRCSSQSGHNTVSWYQQALGQGPQFIFQYYREEENGRGNFPPRFSGLQFPNYSSELNVNALELDDSALYLCASSGGGQETQYFGPGTRLLVL.

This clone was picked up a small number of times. This CDR3 reads CASSQLGTSRDPYSYNEQFF. As DNA, the CDR3 is TGCGCCAGCAGCCAGCTCGGAACATCGCGGGACCCGTACTCCTACAATGAGCAGTTCTTC. The chain combines TRBV4-1 with TRBJ2-1; possible D gene TRBD2, 6 bases. This CDR3 region has 20 residues. Germline CDR1 reads MGHRA; CDR2 reads YSYEKL. V was trimmed by 3 bases and J by 0 bases, leaving 24 bases between them.

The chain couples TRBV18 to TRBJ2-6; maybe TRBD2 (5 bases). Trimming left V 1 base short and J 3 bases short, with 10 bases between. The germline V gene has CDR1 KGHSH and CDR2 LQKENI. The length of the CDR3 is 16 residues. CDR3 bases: TGTGCCAGCTCACCACAGGACTCGTATGGGGCCAACGTCCTGACTTTC. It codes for CASSPQDSYGANVLTF.

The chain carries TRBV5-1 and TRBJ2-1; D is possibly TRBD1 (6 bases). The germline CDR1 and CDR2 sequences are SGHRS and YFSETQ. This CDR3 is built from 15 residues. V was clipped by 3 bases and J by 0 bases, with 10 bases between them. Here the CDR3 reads CASSSGVGSYNEQFF. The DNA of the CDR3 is TGCGCCAGCAGCTCAGGGGTTGGCTCCTACAATGAGCAGTTCTTC.

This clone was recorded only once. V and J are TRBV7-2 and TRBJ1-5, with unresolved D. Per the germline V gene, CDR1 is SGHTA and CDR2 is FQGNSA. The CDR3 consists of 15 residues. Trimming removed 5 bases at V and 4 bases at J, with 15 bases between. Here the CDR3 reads CASSPVTLLNQPQHF. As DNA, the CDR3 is TGTGCCAGCAGCCCCGTGACCTTACTAAATCAGCCCCAGCATTTT.

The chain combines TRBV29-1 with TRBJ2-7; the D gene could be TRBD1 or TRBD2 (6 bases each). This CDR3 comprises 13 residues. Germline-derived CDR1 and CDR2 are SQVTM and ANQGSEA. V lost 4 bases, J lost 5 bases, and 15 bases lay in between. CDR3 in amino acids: CSVGWRGAHEQYF. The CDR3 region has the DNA TGCAGCGTTGGGTGGAGGGGGGCCCACGAGCAGTACTTC.